The next 13 T cell receptor beta chains were all read from a single sample in a study of CD8 T cells in ankylosing spondylitis. TCRdb used MiXCR to reprocess the 5' RACE reads, holding one entry per CDR3 protein. Of about 160,000 distinct CDR3 sequences in the sample, approximately 16% were seen once. The specimen was blood, either unsorted or a sorted T cell fraction (not recorded which). All receptors derive from a male donor with ankylosing spondylitis or in good health (not recorded which).

V usage is TRBV7-9 and J usage is TRBJ2-3, with 12 positions matching TRBD2. V gave up 5 bases and J gave up 6 bases; unmatched junction bases: 9. This CDR3 spans 16 amino acids. Germline V gene sequence: CDR1 SEHNR, CDR2 FQNEAQ (reference sequence). CDR3 sequence reads: CASSPFLTSGRDTQYF. CDR3 sequence (DNA): TGTGCCAGCAGCCCGTTCTTAACTAGCGGGAGGGATACGCAGTATTTT.

The chain combines TRBV5-5 with TRBJ1-2, with D possibly TRBD1 on 6 matching bases. CDR3 length equals 17 residues. Germline CDR1 SGHKS, CDR2 YYEKEE (reference sequence). Trimming took 2 bases from V and 1 from J, leaving 18 bases between them. CDR3 in DNA: TGTGCCAGCAGCTTTTATCTACGGACAGACGTTAACTATGGCTACACCTTC. This translates into CASSFYLRTDVNYGYTF.

CDR3 coding DNA: TGTGCCAGCAGTTACTCGTCAACCGCTAGCGGGAGAGACCAGTTCTTC. Translation: CASSYSSTASGRDQFF. The V and J genes are TRBV6-5 and TRBJ2-1; 10 positions match TRBD2. Per germline, CDR1 MNHEY and CDR2 SVGAGI. This CDR3 is built from 16 residues. Trimming at V came to 0 bases and at J to 13 bases, leaving 12 bases not matched to a gene.

This clonotype has ten or more counts. J is TRBJ1-1 and V is TRBV7-9; D not resolved. The V gene lost 4 bases and the J gene lost 5 bases, with 8 bases spanning the gap. Germline CDR1 is SEHNR and CDR2 is FQNEAQ (reference sequence). The CDR3 length is 12 residues. The CDR3 loop reads CASSSVGTEAFF. The CDR3, as DNA: TGTGCCAGCAGCTCTGTCGGGACTGAAGCTTTCTTT.

This clonotype has a handful of counts. This rearrangement joins TRBV30 to TRBJ2-5; a weak D match, TRBD2 (6 bases). This CDR3 region has 15 residues. Germline CDR1 reads GTSNPN; CDR2 reads SVGIG (reference sequence). Trimming removed 0 bases from V and 5 bases from J, with 16 bases in between. The CDR3 region is CAWSVRGVLWETQYF. CDR3 sequence (DNA): TGTGCCTGGAGTGTACGCGGGGTTCTATGGGAGACCCAGTACTTC.

The chain uses TRBV5-4 and TRBJ2-7, with 10 positions matching TRBD2. The germline V gene has CDR1 SGHNT and CDR2 YYREEE (reference sequence). With V trimmed by 2 bases and J by 2 bases, 4 bases remained unmatched. The CDR3 length is 15 residues. CDR3: CASSFASGRTYEQYF. CDR3 bases: TGTGCCAGCAGCTTCGCTAGCGGGAGAACCTACGAGCAGTACTTC. Filled out from reference TRBV5-4 and TRBJ2-7, the complete variable domain reads ETGVTQSPTHLIKTRGQQVTLRCSSQSGHNTVSWYQQALGQGPQFIFQYYREEENGRGNFPPRFSGLQFPNYSSELNVNALELDDSALYLCASSFASGRTYEQYFGPGTRLTVT.

This clonotype was observed at least ten times. The chain recombines TRBV9 with TRBJ2-1, with 9 bases aligning to TRBD2. With V trimmed by 0 bases and J by 4 bases, 8 bases remained unmatched. The germline gives CDR1 SGDLS, CDR2 YYNGEE. There are 17 residues in the CDR3. The DNA for the CDR3 is TGTGCCAGCAGCGTAGAAGGTAGCGGGGGAGTTTACAATGAGCAGTTCTTC. It yields the protein CASSVEGSGGVYNEQFF.

V gene TRBV27 combines with J gene TRBJ1-6, with no clear D. This CDR3 contains 16 residues. Trimming took off 0 bases at V and 2 bases at J, with 8 bases between the two ends. Germline loops: CDR1 MNHEY, CDR2 SMNVEV (reference sequence). This CDR3 reads CASSLSPGTYNSPLHF. The CDR3 DNA reads as TGTGCCAGCAGTTTATCTCCGGGCACCTATAATTCACCCCTCCACTTT.

In its sample, this clonotype was seen many times. V usage is TRBV29-1 and J usage is TRBJ1-1; 7 nucleotides agree with TRBD1. Germline V CDR1 and CDR2: SQVTM, ANQGSEA. CDR3 length: 13 residues. With V trimmed by 4 bases and J by 1 base, 3 bases remained unmatched. The CDR3 region is CSVVRDRNTEAFF. DNA for the CDR3: TGCAGCGTTGTACGGGACAGGAACACTGAAGCTTTCTTT.

The rearrangement uses TRBV19 and TRBJ2-7, with D uncertain. Germline V gene data show CDR1 as LNHDA and CDR2 as SQIVND (reference sequence). This CDR3 is 13 amino acids long. Trimming took off 3 bases at V and 3 bases at J, with 9 bases between the two ends. For the CDR3, the DNA is TGTGCCAGTAGTATCCGGGCCTTCTACGAGCAGTACTTC. Residues: CASSIRAFYEQYF.

The chain's CDR3 is CATSDATGGNEQFF. The CDR3 region has the DNA TGTGCCACCAGTGATGCTACAGGGGGAAATGAGCAGTTCTTC. This chain joins TRBV24-1 and TRBJ2-1, with 8 nucleotides matching TRBD1. With V trimmed by 3 bases and J by 7 bases, 4 bases remained unmatched. Germline-derived CDR1 and CDR2 are KGHDR and SFDVKD. This CDR3 contains 14 residues.

This clonotype was seen ten or more times. The rearrangement links TRBV6-2 or TRBV6-3 to TRBJ2-5; weak D call: TRBD1 (6 bases). CDR1 and CDR2 from the germline V gene are MNHEY and SVGEGT. There are 14 residues in the CDR3. Trimming stripped 4 bases from V and 2 bases from J, with 11 bases between. Written as DNA, the CDR3 is TGTGCCAGCAGTTCCGGGACACATCAAGAGACCCAGTACTTC. As protein: CASSSGTHQETQYF.

The chain uses TRBV6-2 or TRBV6-3 and TRBJ2-2; D possibly corresponds to TRBD1 (6 bases). V was cut by 5 bases and J by 8 bases, with 21 bases left in between. The CDR3 spans 16 residues. The germline gives CDR1 MNHEY, CDR2 SVGEGT. CDR3 residues: CASSGWTASGIGELFF. The CDR3 DNA is TGTGCCAGCAGTGGATGGACAGCGTCTGGGATTGGGGAGCTGTTTTTT.